These 3 T cell receptor beta chains were sequenced from one sample in a study of blood T cell repertoires in COVID-19. The repertoire was sequenced with immunoSEQ multiplex PCR; TCRdb's copy has only in-frame clones and lacks some. The sample shows some 63,000 clones, around 79% of them seen only once. Sequenced input: peripheral blood. These receptors were collected from a human donor in a cohort sampled during active COVID-19.

This rearrangement joins TRBV7-2 to TRBJ2-5; D is unclear. CDR3 length: 13 residues. V was pared by 2 bases and J by 5 bases, with 9 bases between. Germline V gene data show CDR1 as SGHTA and CDR2 as FQGNSA. The CDR3 DNA follows: TGTGCCAGCAGCTTAAGGAGTCGGGAGACCCAGTACTTC. Protein: CASSLRSRETQYF.

The CDR3 spells CASSLDPGAKNIQYF. The CDR3 DNA follows: TGCGCCAGCAGCTTGGATCCGGGTGCCAAAAACATTCAGTACTTC. This chain connects TRBV5-1 to TRBJ2-4; D not resolved. V was trimmed by 0 bases and J by 1 base, leaving 8 bases between them. CDR1 and CDR2 (germline): SGHRS, YFSETQ. The CDR3 is 15 amino acids. Full variable domain (rest looked up from reference TRBV5-1 and TRBJ2-4): KAGVTQTPRYLIKTRGQQVTLSCSPISGHRSVSWYQQTPGQGLQFLFEYFSETQRNKGNFPGRFSGRQFSNSRSEMNVSTLELGDSALYLCASSLDPGAKNIQYFGAGTRLSVL.

The rearrangement joins TRBV25-1 to TRBJ1-4; 11 bases agree with TRBD1. The CDR3 contains 14 residues. Germline trimming cut 5 bases from V and 8 bases from J; bases unmatched to any gene: 4. Germline lookup yields CDR1 MGHDK and CDR2 SYGVNS. The CDR3 DNA reads as TGTGCCAGCAGTTGGGGACAGGGGGGAGAAAAACTGTTTTTT. Encoded protein: CASSWGQGGEKLFF. Filled out from reference TRBV25-1 and TRBJ1-4, the complete variable domain reads EADIYQTPRYLVIGTGKKITLECSQTMGHDKMYWYQQDPGMELHLIHYSYGVNSTEKGDLSSESTVSRIRTEHFPLTLESARPSHTSQYLCASSWGQGGEKLFFGSGTQLSVL.